Sequencing of this TCR beta chain was carried out in a study of breast tumors, draining lymph nodes, adjacent tissues. Study-level results: Data fit most tumor T cells coming from lymph node, expanding in tumor. Tumor repertoires ranked between lymph nodes and nontumor tissue in diversity, with V and J gene preferences.

For this clonotype: Its matching antigen is unknown.

MiXCR, run by TCRdb on the multiplex PCR reads, gives a single entry per CDR3 protein. Of some 100,000 distinct CDR3 sequences detected, 20% to 25% appear once; the ten largest clones hold roughly 1.2%. Samples came from axillary lymph nodes draining the breast cancer. The TCR comes from a female donor with breast cancer. Some clones in this sample may be carry-over from other donors' samples. Sequenced material: axillary lymph node tissue.

The CDR3 nucleotides are TGTGCCAGCAGTTTATGGATAAGGGGTAGGGACAATGAGCAGTTCTTC. Its protein product is CASSLWIRGRDNEQFF. V usage is TRBV28 and J usage is TRBJ2-1, with D possibly matching TRBD1 (5 bases). With 0 bases removed from V and 5 bases from J, the gap between germline ends came to 14 bases. CDR1 is MDHEN and CDR2 is SYDVKM in the germline V gene. This CDR3 spans 16 amino acids.